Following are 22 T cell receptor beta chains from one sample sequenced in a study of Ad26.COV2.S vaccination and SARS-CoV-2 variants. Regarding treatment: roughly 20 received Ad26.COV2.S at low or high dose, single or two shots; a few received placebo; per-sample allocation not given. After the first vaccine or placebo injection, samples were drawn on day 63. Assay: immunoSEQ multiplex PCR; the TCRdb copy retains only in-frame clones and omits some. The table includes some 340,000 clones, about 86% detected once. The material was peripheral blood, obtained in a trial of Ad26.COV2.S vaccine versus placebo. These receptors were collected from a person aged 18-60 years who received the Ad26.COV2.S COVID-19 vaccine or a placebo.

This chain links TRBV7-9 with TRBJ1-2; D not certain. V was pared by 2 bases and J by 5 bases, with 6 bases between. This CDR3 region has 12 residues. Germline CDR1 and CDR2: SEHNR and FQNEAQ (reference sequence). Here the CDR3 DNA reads TGTGCCAGCAGCTTACAGACTTATGGCTACACCTTC. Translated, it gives CASSLQTYGYTF.

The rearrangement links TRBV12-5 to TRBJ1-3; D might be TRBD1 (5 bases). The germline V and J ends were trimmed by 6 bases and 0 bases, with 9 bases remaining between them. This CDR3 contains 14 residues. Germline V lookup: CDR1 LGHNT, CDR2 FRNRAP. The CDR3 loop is CASGSDSSGNTIYF. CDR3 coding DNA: TGTGCTAGTGGATCTGACAGCTCTGGAAACACCATATATTTT.

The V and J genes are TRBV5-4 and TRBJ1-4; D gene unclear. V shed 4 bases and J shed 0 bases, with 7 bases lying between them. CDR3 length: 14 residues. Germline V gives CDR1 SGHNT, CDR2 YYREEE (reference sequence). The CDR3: CASSPTATNEKLFF. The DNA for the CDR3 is TGTGCCAGCAGCCCGACGGCAACTAATGAAAAACTGTTTTTT.

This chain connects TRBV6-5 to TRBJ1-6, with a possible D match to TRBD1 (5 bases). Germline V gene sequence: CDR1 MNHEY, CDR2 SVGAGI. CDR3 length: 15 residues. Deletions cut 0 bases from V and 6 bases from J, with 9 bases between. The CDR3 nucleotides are TGTGCCAGCAGTTACTCGTTCGGGGGTAATTCACCCCTCCACTTT. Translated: CASSYSFGGNSPLHF.

The CDR3 region has the DNA TGTGCCATCCGGGACATATCGAACACTGAAGCTTTCTTT. Its protein is CAIRDISNTEAFF. The chain couples TRBV6-5 to TRBJ1-1; TRBD1 is a possible D gene (6 bases). V was pared by 10 bases and J by 1 base, with 13 bases between. Germline V gene sequence: CDR1 MNHEY, CDR2 SVGAGI. This CDR3 comprises 13 residues.

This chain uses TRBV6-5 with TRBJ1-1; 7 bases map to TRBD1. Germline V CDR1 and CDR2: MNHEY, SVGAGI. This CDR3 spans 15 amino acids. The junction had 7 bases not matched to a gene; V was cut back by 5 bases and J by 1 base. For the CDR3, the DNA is TGTGCCAGCAGTAGGACAGGTACGAGGAACACTGAAGCTTTCTTT. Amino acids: CASSRTGTRNTEAFF.

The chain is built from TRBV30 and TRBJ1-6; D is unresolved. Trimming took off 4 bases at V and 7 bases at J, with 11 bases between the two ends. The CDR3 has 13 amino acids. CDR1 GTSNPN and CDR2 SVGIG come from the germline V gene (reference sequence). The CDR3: CAWKPGTNSPLHF. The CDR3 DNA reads TGTGCCTGGAAGCCAGGAACAAATTCACCCCTCCACTTT. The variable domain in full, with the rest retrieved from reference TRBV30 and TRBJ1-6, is SQTIHQWPATLVQPVGSPLSLECTVEGTSNPNLYWYRQAAGRGLQLLFYSVGIGQISSEVPQNLSASRPQDRQFILSSKKLLLSDSGFYLCAWKPGTNSPLHFGNGTRLTVT.

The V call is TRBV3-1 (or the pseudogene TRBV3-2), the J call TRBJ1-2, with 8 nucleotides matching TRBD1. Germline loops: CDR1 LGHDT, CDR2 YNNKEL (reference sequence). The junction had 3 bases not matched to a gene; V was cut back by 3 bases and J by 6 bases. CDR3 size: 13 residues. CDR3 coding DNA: TGTGCCAGCAGCCACAGGGGACAGGATGGCTACACCTTC. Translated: CASSHRGQDGYTF.

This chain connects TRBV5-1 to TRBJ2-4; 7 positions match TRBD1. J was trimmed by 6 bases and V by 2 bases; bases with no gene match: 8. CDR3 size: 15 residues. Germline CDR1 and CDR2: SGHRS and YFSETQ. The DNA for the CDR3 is TGCGCCAGCAGCTTAGACCGGGACAGCGGAAACATTCAGTACTTC. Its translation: CASSLDRDSGNIQYF.

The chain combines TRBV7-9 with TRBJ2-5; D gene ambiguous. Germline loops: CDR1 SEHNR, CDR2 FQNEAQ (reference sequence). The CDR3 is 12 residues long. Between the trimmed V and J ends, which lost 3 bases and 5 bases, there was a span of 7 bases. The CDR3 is CASSFSGETQYF. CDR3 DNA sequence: TGTGCCAGCAGCTTTTCCGGGGAGACCCAGTACTTC.

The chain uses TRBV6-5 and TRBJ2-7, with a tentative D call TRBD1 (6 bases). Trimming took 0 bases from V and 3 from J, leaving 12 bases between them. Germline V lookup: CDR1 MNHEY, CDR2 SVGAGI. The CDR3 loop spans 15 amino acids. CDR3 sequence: CASSYSPGESYEQYF. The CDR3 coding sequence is TGTGCCAGCAGTTACTCGCCAGGGGAGAGCTACGAGCAGTACTTC.

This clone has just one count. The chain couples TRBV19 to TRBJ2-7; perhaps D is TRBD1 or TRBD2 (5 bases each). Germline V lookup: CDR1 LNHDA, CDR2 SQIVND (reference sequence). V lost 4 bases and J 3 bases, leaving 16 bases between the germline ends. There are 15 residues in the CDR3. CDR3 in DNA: TGTGCCAGTAGTAAGGACTTAGGGGAGCTCTACGAGCAGTACTTC. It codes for CASSKDLGELYEQYF.

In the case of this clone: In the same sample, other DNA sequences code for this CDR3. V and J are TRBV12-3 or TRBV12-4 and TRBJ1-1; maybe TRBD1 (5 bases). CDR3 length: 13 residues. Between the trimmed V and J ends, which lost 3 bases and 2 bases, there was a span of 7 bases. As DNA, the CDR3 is TGTGCCAGCAGTTTGAGGGGAAACACTGAAGCTTTCTTT. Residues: CASSLRGNTEAFF.

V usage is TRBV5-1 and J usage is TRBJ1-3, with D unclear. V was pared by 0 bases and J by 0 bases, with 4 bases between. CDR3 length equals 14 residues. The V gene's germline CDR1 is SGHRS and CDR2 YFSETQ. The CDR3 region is CASSLDASGNTIYF. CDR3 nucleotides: TGCGCCAGCAGCTTGGATGCCTCTGGAAACACCATATATTTT.

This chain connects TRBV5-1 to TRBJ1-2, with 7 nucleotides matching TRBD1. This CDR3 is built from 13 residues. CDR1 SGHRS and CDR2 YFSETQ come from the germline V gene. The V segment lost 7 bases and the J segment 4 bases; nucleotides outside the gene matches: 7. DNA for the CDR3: TGCGCCAGCGAGCAGGGGGAGGGCTATGGCTACACCTTC. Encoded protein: CASEQGEGYGYTF.

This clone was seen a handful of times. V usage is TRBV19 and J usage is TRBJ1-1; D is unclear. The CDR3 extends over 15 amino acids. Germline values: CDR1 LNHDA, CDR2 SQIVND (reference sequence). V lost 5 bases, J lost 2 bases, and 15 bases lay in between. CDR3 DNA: TGTGCCAGTAGTCCCCAACCGGCGGGAAACACTGAAGCTTTCTTT. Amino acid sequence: CASSPQPAGNTEAFF.

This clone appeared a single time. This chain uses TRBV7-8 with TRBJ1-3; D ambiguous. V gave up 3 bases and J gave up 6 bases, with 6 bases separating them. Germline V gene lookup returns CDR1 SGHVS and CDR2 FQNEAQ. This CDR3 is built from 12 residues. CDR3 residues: CASSLAENTIYF. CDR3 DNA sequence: TGTGCCAGCAGCTTGGCGGAAAACACCATATATTTT.

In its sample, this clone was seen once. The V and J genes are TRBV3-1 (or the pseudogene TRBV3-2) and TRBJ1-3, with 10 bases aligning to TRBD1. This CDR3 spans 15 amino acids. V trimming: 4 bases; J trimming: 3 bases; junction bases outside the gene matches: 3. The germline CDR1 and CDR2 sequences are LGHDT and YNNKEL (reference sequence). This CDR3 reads CASSRQGARGNTIYF. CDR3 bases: TGTGCCAGCAGCCGACAGGGGGCGCGTGGAAACACCATATATTTT.

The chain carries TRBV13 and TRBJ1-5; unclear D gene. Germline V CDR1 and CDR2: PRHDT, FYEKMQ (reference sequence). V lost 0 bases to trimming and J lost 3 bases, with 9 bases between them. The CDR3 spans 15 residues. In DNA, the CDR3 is TGTGCCAGCAGCTTAGGAGGTCAGCCCAATCAGCCCCAGCATTTT. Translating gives CASSLGGQPNQPQHF.

The CDR3 here is CATSSGGGLNEQFF. Here the CDR3 DNA reads TGTGCCACCTCTAGCGGGGGGGGACTCAATGAGCAGTTCTTC. This chain uses TRBV6-5 with TRBJ2-1; the match to TRBD2 covers 12 bases. Trimming at V came to 10 bases and at J to 6 bases, leaving 7 bases not matched to a gene. This CDR3 spans 14 amino acids. In germline, CDR1 is MNHEY, CDR2 SVGAGI.

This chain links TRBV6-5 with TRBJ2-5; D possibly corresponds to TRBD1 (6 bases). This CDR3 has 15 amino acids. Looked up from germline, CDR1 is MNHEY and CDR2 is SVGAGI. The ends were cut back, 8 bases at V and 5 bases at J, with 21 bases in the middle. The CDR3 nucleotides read TGTGCCAGCCACACATGGTCGGACAGCGCGGAGACCCAGTACTTC. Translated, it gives CASHTWSDSAETQYF.

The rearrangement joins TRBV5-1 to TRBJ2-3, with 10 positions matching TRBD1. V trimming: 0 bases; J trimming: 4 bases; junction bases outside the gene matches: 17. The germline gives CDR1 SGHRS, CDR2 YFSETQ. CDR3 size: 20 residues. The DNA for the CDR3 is TGCGCCAGCAGCTTGGTCCCCGCCCGTCGACAGGGGGCTCTGGCAGATACGCAGTATTTT. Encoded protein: CASSLVPARRQGALADTQYF.